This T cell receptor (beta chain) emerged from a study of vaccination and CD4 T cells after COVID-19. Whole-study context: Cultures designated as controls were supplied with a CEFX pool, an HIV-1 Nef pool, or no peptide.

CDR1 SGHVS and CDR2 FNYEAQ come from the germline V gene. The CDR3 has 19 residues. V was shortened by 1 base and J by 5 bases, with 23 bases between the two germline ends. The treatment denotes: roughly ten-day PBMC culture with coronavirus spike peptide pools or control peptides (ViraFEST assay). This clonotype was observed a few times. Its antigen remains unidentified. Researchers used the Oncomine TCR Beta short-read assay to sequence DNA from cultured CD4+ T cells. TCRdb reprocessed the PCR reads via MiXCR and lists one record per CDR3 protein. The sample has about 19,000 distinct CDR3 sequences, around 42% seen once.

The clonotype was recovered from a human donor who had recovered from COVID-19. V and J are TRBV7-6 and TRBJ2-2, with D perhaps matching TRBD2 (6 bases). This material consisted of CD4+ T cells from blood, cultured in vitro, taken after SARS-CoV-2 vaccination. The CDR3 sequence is CASSLVGPLRGSGTGELFF. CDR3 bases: TGTGCCAGCAGCTTAGTAGGTCCGTTGAGGGGAAGCGGGACCGGGGAGCTGTTTTTT.